Below are 27 T cell receptor beta chains sequenced from a single sample in a study of cytomegalovirus exposure and HLA in healthy donors. Primers for the PCR totalled 60 Vbeta and 13 Jbeta. The table came from immunoSEQ multiplex PCR; TCRdb's copy has only in-frame clones and leaves some out. Among 150,000 to 200,000 clones listed, 82% were seen once. What was sequenced was PBMCs. These receptors were taken from a woman aged 45-65 years in good health and CMV-seronegative.

This rearrangement joins TRBV5-4 to TRBJ1-2; the D is unclear. Trimming shortened V by 3 bases and J by 5 bases, and 17 bases separated the two germline ends. The CDR3 length is 15 residues. In germline, CDR1 is SGHNT, CDR2 YYREEE (reference sequence). The CDR3 nucleotides read TGTGCCAGCAGCTACAGTCCGGAATCCCTATATGGCTACACCTTC. This encodes CASSYSPESLYGYTF.

The chain uses TRBV6-1 and TRBJ2-1; 7 bases map to TRBD2. The germline V gene has CDR1 MNHNS and CDR2 SASEGT. V was clipped by 6 bases and J by 4 bases; unmatched bases: 9. The CDR3 is 15 amino acids. The CDR3, as DNA: TGTGCCAGCAGGAAGGAGCGGGGAGGGTACAATGAGCAGTTCTTC. Protein: CASRKERGGYNEQFF.

V and J are TRBV29-1 and TRBJ2-3; tentative D call: TRBD2 (5 bases). The CDR3 is made up of 14 amino acids. V lost 1 base and J 3 bases, leaving 11 bases between the germline ends. The germline V gene has CDR1 SQVTM and CDR2 ANQGSEA. The CDR3 DNA is TGCAGCGTTGAAGGAAACACTAGAACAGATACGCAGTATTTT. It is translated as CSVEGNTRTDTQYF.

The chain combines TRBV11-2 with TRBJ2-7, with 10 bases lining up with TRBD2. From germline, CDR1 is SGHAT and CDR2 FQNNGV. CDR3 length: 15 residues. J was trimmed by 2 bases and V by 5 bases; bases with no gene match: 6. In DNA form, the CDR3 reads TGTGCCAGCAGCGCCCGGACTAGCGGAACCTACGAGCAGTACTTC. It is translated as CASSARTSGTYEQYF.

The V and J genes are TRBV19 and TRBJ2-5, with TRBD1 matching over 8 bases. The germline gives CDR1 LNHDA, CDR2 SQIVND (reference sequence). The CDR3 extends over 14 amino acids. Losses at the gene ends were 6 bases for V and 5 bases for J; bases not matched to a gene: 8. CDR3 amino acids: CASRNDRGVETQYF. As DNA, the CDR3 is TGTGCCAGTAGAAACGACAGGGGAGTTGAGACCCAGTACTTC. The variable domain in full, completed from reference TRBV19 and TRBJ2-5, reads DGGITQSPKYLFRKEGQNVTLSCEQNLNHDAMYWYRQDPGQGLRLIYYSQIVNDFQKGDIAEGYSVSREKKESFPLTVTSAQKNPTAFYLCASRNDRGVETQYFGPGTRLLVL.

The chain combines TRBV28 with TRBJ1-1, with D possibly being TRBD1 (6 bases). The CDR3 is 11 amino acids. The V end lost 7 bases, the J end lost 8 bases, and 11 bases lay between the germline ends. Germline values: CDR1 MDHEN, CDR2 SYDVKM. The CDR3 sequence: CASNPGAEAFF. CDR3 sequence (DNA): TGTGCCAGCAACCCAGGGGCAGAAGCTTTCTTT.

The chain uses TRBV30 and TRBJ2-1, with TRBD2 identical over 11 bases. J lost 7 bases, V lost 5 bases, and 7 bases had no gene match. In germline, CDR1 is GTSNPN, CDR2 SVGIG (reference sequence). This CDR3 region has 14 residues. DNA for the CDR3: TGTGCCTGGGTAGCGGGGGGGGTTCGGAATGAGCAGTTCTTC. Translating it yields CAWVAGGVRNEQFF.

V is TRBV9 and J is TRBJ1-1; no reliable D call. The ends were cut back, 3 bases at V and 5 bases at J, with 14 bases in the middle. CDR1 and CDR2 (germline): SGDLS, YYNGEE. The CDR3 runs 14 residues. The CDR3 protein is CASSGVREITEAFF. Written as DNA, the CDR3 is TGTGCCAGCAGCGGCGTCCGGGAGATTACTGAAGCTTTCTTT.

The chain uses TRBV4-2 and TRBJ2-2; D may be TRBD2 (5 bases). CDR1 and CDR2 from the germline V gene are LGHNA and YNFKEQ. This CDR3 region has 17 residues. The V and J ends lost 3 bases and 4 bases respectively, with 18 bases between them. CDR3 in amino acids: CASSQLEGGYGTGELFF. The CDR3 region has the DNA TGTGCCAGCAGCCAGCTCGAGGGTGGGTACGGCACCGGGGAGCTGTTTTTT.

This chain links TRBV6-5 with TRBJ1-3, with D maybe TRBD1 (6 bases). The CDR3 has 13 residues. Deletions cut 8 bases from V and 4 bases from J, with 12 bases between. Germline V gives CDR1 MNHEY, CDR2 SVGAGI. The CDR3 is CASSPGDGNTIYF. The CDR3 region has the DNA TGTGCCAGCTCCCCAGGGGACGGAAACACCATATATTTT.

This chain joins TRBV9 and TRBJ2-1, with 9 positions matching TRBD1. The CDR3 is 16 residues long. J gave up 6 bases and V 0 bases, and 7 bases lay outside the gene matches. CDR1 and CDR2 (germline): SGDLS, YYNGEE. This CDR3 reads CASSVAPGQGLNEQFF. In nucleotides, the CDR3 is TGTGCCAGCAGCGTAGCGCCGGGACAGGGACTCAATGAGCAGTTCTTC. Looking up the rest from reference TRBV9 and TRBJ2-1 gives the full variable domain: DSGVTQTPKHLITATGQRVTLRCSPRSGDLSVYWYQQSLDQGLQFLIQYYNGEERAKGNILERFSAQQFPDLHSELNLSSLELGDSALYFCASSVAPGQGLNEQFFGPGTRLTVL.

The gene calls are TRBV7-3 and TRBJ2-4; TRBD1 agrees at 8 bases. Germline V gene lookup returns CDR1 SGHTA and CDR2 FQGTGA. This CDR3 comprises 14 residues. CDR3 in DNA: TGTGCTGGACAGGGTATACTAGCCAAAAACATTCAGTACTTC. Encoded protein: CAGQGILAKNIQYF.

The V gene is TRBV6-5, the J gene TRBJ2-7; D unresolved. The germline gives CDR1 MNHEY, CDR2 SVGAGI. Trimming pared 6 bases from V and 0 bases from J, leaving 6 bases between. The CDR3 runs 12 residues. The DNA of the CDR3 is TGTGCCAGCAGCCAGAACTCCTACGAGCAGTACTTC. Amino acid sequence: CASSQNSYEQYF.

J is TRBJ1-1 and V is TRBV7-9, with a tentative D call TRBD1 (5 bases). V lost 5 bases and J lost 6, with 13 bases in between. The CDR3 length is 13 residues. In germline, CDR1 is SEHNR, CDR2 FQNEAQ (reference sequence). This CDR3 is CASSRAAGPEAFF. The CDR3 DNA reads as TGTGCCAGCAGCAGGGCGGCAGGGCCTGAAGCTTTCTTT. Filled out from reference TRBV7-9 and TRBJ1-1, the complete variable domain reads DTGVSQNPRHKITKRGQNVTFRCDPISEHNRLYWYRQTLGQGPEFLTYFQNEAQLEKSRLLSDRFSAERPKGSFSTLEIQRTEQGDSAMYLCASSRAAGPEAFFGQGTRLTVV.

The chain links TRBV29-1 to TRBJ2-7; perhaps TRBD2 as D (5 bases). V was clipped by 5 bases and J by 1 base, with 15 bases between them. The CDR3 sequence is 14 residues long. CDR1 SQVTM and CDR2 ANQGSEA come from the germline V gene. CDR3 loop: CSVKGVQPSYEQYF. In DNA, the CDR3 is TGCAGCGTTAAGGGAGTCCAACCTTCCTACGAGCAGTACTTC.

The J gene is TRBJ1-3, the V gene TRBV5-1; no clear D. The germline gives CDR1 SGHRS, CDR2 YFSETQ. This CDR3 region has 18 residues. The V gene lost 4 bases and the J gene lost 0 bases, with 20 bases spanning the gap. For the CDR3, the DNA is TGCGCCAGCAGCCAGTGGGCCCAGAAAGGGAGCTCTGGAAACACCATATATTTT. This sequence encodes CASSQWAQKGSSGNTIYF. The full variable domain, completed using reference TRBV5-1 and TRBJ1-3, is KAGVTQTPRYLIKTRGQQVTLSCSPISGHRSVSWYQQTPGQGLQFLFEYFSETQRNKGNFPGRFSGRQFSNSRSEMNVSTLELGDSALYLCASSQWAQKGSSGNTIYFGEGSWLTVV.

The chain links TRBV7-3 to TRBJ2-1, with D hard to call. The CDR3 runs to 16 residues. The ends were cut back, 6 bases at V and 0 bases at J, with 15 bases in the middle. Germline loops: CDR1 SGHTA, CDR2 FQGTGA. CDR3 in DNA: TGTGCCAGCAGGTATAGAGGCGGAAGCTCCTACAATGAGCAGTTCTTC. Translating gives CASRYRGGSSYNEQFF. Full variable domain (remainder filled in from reference TRBV7-3 and TRBJ2-1): GAGVSQTPSNKVTEKGKYVELRCDPISGHTALYWYRQSLGQGPEFLIYFQGTGAADDSGLPNDRFFAVRPEGSVSTLKIQRTERGDSAVYLCASRYRGGSSYNEQFFGPGTRLTVL.

The gene calls are TRBV9 and TRBJ2-7; 9 positions agree with TRBD2. The germline gives CDR1 SGDLS, CDR2 YYNGEE. The CDR3 has 14 amino acids. V dropped 0 bases and J dropped 6; count of bases not matched to a gene: 4. The CDR3 DNA follows: TGTGCCAGCAGCGTAGGGCTAGCGGGAACCGAGCAGTACTTC. Its protein product is CASSVGLAGTEQYF.

The chain is built from TRBV6-1 and TRBJ1-2; TRBD1 aligns across 7 bases. The length of the CDR3 is 12 residues. Trimming cost V 4 bases and J 8 bases; bases outside gene matches: 4. Germline values: CDR1 MNHNS, CDR2 SASEGT. The CDR3 region has the DNA TGTGCCAGCAGTGGCCGAGGGGGCGGCTACACCTTC. Encoded protein: CASSGRGGGYTF.

The V and J genes are TRBV19 and TRBJ1-5; 9 nucleotides match TRBD1. The CDR3 consists of 13 residues. V dropped 11 bases and J dropped 5; count of bases not matched to a gene: 7. Looked up from germline, CDR1 is LNHDA and CDR2 is SQIVND (reference sequence). CDR3 in amino acids: CAGWDRVDQPQHF. As DNA, the CDR3 is TGTGCCGGTTGGGACAGGGTTGATCAGCCCCAGCATTTT.

The genes are TRBV6-1 and TRBJ2-7, with a weak D call TRBD1 (5 bases). Germline assignment: CDR1 MNHNS and CDR2 SASEGT. Trimming took 9 bases from V and 4 from J, leaving 19 bases between them. The CDR3 is 14 amino acids. CDR3 nucleotides: TGTGCCAGTCGTGGACACACAGCCCCATACGAGCAGTACTTC. Protein: CASRGHTAPYEQYF.

This clone appeared a few times. The rearrangement joins TRBV18 to TRBJ1-2; 10 bases align to TRBD1. This CDR3 is built from 14 residues. Trimming cost V 3 bases and J 3 bases; bases outside gene matches: 1. Per the germline V gene, CDR1 is KGHSH and CDR2 is LQKENI. The CDR3 here is CASSPTGGDYGYTF. The CDR3 DNA sequence: TGTGCCAGCTCACCGACAGGGGGCGACTATGGCTACACCTTC.

This clone came up once. The CDR3 here is CASSENWGAGGQPQHF. CDR3 DNA sequence: TGTGCCAGCAGTGAAAATTGGGGGGCAGGGGGCCAGCCCCAGCATTTT. This rearrangement joins TRBV2 to TRBJ1-5; the match to TRBD1 covers 8 bases. The CDR3 runs 16 residues. Trimming removed 2 bases from V and 7 bases from J; junction bases left unmatched: 10. Germline V gives CDR1 SNHLY, CDR2 FYNNEI.

This clone was recorded once. The rearrangement joins TRBV19 to TRBJ2-1, with 8 bases matching TRBD2. The J segment lost 10 bases and the V segment lost 5 bases, leaving 19 bases of the junction unmatched. The CDR3 totals 17 residues. Per germline, CDR1 LNHDA and CDR2 SQIVND (reference sequence). Written as DNA, the CDR3 is TGTGCCAGTAGTGCAGGACTAGCCGGCCTTCGGGGCAGAGAGCAGTTCTTC. Translation gives CASSAGLAGLRGREQFF.

CDR3 residues: CASSLERVAGNTIYF. DNA for the CDR3: TGCGCCAGCAGCTTGGAACGGGTAGCCGGAAACACCATATATTTT. This chain connects TRBV5-1 to TRBJ1-3; no firm D call. Between the trimmed V and J ends, which lost 0 bases and 4 bases, there was a span of 11 bases. Germline CDR1 reads SGHRS; CDR2 reads YFSETQ. CDR3 size: 15 residues.

The gene calls are TRBV2 and TRBJ1-5; the D gene is possibly TRBD1 (6 bases). Trimming shortened V by 6 bases and J by 1 base, and 10 bases separated the two germline ends. Germline lookup yields CDR1 SNHLY and CDR2 FYNNEI. The CDR3 consists of 14 residues. The CDR3, as DNA: TGTGCCAGCAGGTCGGGGGGCAGCAATCAGCCCCAGCATTTT. Amino acid sequence: CASRSGGSNQPQHF.

This clone showed up just once. The V and J genes are TRBV5-6 and TRBJ2-6; no clear D. From germline, CDR1 is SGHDT and CDR2 YYEEEE. V lost 0 bases to trimming and J lost 0 bases, with 7 bases between them. The CDR3 extends over 16 amino acids. The CDR3 DNA follows: TGTGCCAGCAGCTTGGCGATAGACTCTGGGGCCAACGTCCTGACTTTC. It is translated as CASSLAIDSGANVLTF.